This TCR beta chain was captured by sequencing in a study of cytomegalovirus exposure and HLA in healthy donors. Each donor was nominally healthy when sampled (though unrecorded immune exposures were likely). Points from the study as a whole: Reportedly, cytomegalovirus status was diagnosed with high sensitivity and specificity.

Germline trimming cut 6 bases from V and 0 bases from J; bases unmatched to any gene: 13. The CDR3 is made up of 18 amino acids. The germline V gene encodes CDR1 SNHLY and CDR2 FYNNEI. A single count supports this clone. Its antigen is still unknown. PCR used 60 Vbeta primers and 13 Jbeta primers. In the original workflow: In a later analysis, the count reached tens of millions of unique TCR beta chains, with 10 million to 11 million shared. Sequenced by immunoSEQ multiplex PCR; TCRdb stores in-frame clones only, minus some. V and J calls and clone size are given by that table; D and trimming were obtained from the DNA. The sample consists of around 100,000 clones, 60% to 80% of them appearing once.

This sequence was found in a woman in her 30s in good health and CMV-seropositive. The sequenced material came from PBMCs. The chain employs TRBV2 and TRBJ1-4; 7 bases agree with TRBD1. The CDR3 loop reads CASRASRDSDATNEKLFF. CDR3 DNA: TGTGCCAGCAGAGCCTCCCGGGACAGCGATGCAACTAATGAAAAACTGTTTTTT.